This TCR beta chain was sequenced during a study of control samples from healthy donors and cancer patients. Libraries were prepared by immunoSEQ multiplex PCR; TCRdb keeps only in-frame clonotypes and omits some of them. Of tens of thousands of clones in the sample, approximately 88% were seen once. Germline-derived CDR1 and CDR2 are SGHRS and YFSETQ. The CDR3 is 14 residues long. With 4 bases removed from V and 1 base from J, the gap between germline ends came to 11 bases. Sequenced sample: PBMCs. V is TRBV5-1 and J is TRBJ1-1, with TRBD1 as a possible D gene (6 bases). This receptor was identified in a woman aged 45-65 years with colorectal cancer. CDR3 DNA sequence: TGCGCCAGCAGCCAACAGGGCGCGAACACTGAAGCTTTCTTT. Protein sequence: CASSQQGANTEAFF.